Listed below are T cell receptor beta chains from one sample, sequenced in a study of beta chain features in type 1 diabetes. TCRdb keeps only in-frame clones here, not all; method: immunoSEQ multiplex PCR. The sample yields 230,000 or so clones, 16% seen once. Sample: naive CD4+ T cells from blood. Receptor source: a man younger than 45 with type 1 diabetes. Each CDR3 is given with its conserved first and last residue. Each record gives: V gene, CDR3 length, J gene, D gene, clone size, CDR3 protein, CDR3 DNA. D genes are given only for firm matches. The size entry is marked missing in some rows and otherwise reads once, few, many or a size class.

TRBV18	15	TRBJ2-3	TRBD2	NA	CASSPPLAVTDTQYF	TGTGCCAGCTCACCACCACTAGCGGTCACAGATACGCAGTATTTT
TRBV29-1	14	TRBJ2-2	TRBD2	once	CSVRLAGNLRALFF	TGCAGCGTTCGGCTAGCGGGTAATCTGCGGGCGCTGTTTTTT
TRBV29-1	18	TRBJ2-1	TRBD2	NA	CSVPSGTSGRSTYNEQFF	TGCAGCGTTCCCTCCGGGACTAGCGGGAGATCAACCTACAATGAGCAGTTCTTC
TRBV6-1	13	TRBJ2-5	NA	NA	CASSGTVRETQYF	TGTGCCAGCTCTGGGACGGTTCGGGAGACCCAGTACTTC
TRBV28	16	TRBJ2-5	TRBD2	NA	CASSQGLAGGQETQYF	TGTGCCAGCAGTCAAGGACTAGCGGGAGGACAAGAGACCCAGTACTTC
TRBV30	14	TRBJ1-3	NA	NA	CAWSTGPSGNTIYF	TGTGCCTGGAGTACAGGGCCCTCTGGAAACACCATATATTTT
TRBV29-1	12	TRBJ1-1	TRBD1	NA	CSVAGTGEEAFF	TGCAGCGTTGCCGGGACAGGGGAGGAAGCTTTCTTT
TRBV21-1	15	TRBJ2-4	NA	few	CASSKERTGQNIQYF	TGTGCCAGCAGCAAAGAGAGGACAGGGCAAAACATTCAGTACTTC
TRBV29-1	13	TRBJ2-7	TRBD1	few	CSVGDRGRERQYF	TGCAGCGTGGGGGACAGGGGCCGCGAACGGCAGTACTTC
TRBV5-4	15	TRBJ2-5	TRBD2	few	CASSVSGSGQETQYF	TGTGCCAGCAGCGTTAGCGGGAGTGGGCAAGAGACCCAGTACTTC
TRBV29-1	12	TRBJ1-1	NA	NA	CSVAGVNTEAFF	TGCAGCGTTGCCGGAGTGAACACTGAAGCTTTCTTT
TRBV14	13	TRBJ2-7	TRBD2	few	CASSPTTSGSWYF	TGTGCCAGCAGCCCCACCACTAGCGGGAGTTGGTACTTC
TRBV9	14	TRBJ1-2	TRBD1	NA	CASSERGTEDGYTF	TGTGCCAGCAGCGAAAGAGGGACAGAGGATGGCTACACCTTC
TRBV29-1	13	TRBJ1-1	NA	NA	CSALISVNTEAFF	TGCAGCGCGTTGATTTCGGTGAACACTGAAGCTTTCTTT
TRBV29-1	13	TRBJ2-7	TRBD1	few	CSVVRGQGGEQYF	TGCAGCGTTGTGAGAGGACAGGGAGGCGAGCAGTACTTC
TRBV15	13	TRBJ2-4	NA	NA	CATSRGPGNIQYF	TGTGCCACCAGCAGGGGACCTGGGAACATTCAGTACTTC
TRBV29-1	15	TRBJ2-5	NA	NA	CSSTPERGLQETQYF	TGCAGCTCTACACCCGAAAGGGGCCTTCAAGAGACCCAGTACTTC
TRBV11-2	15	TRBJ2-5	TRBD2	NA	CASSLGWAGRETQYF	TGTGCCAGCAGCTTAGGTTGGGCCGGGAGGGAGACCCAGTACTTC
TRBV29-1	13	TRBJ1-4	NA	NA	CSVLGSTNEKLFF	TGCAGCGTTCTCGGTTCAACTAATGAAAAACTGTTTTTT
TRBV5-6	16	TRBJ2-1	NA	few	CASSLRLSGDYNEQFF	TGTGCCAGCAGCTTGAGGCTCTCGGGGGACTACAATGAGCAGTTCTTC
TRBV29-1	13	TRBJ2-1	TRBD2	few	CSGTGLAGGEQFF	TGCAGCGGAACGGGACTAGCGGGGGGTGAGCAGTTCTTC
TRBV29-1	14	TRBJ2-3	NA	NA	CSVGRQGPTDTQYF	TGCAGCGTTGGTCGTCAGGGCCCCACAGATACGCAGTATTTT
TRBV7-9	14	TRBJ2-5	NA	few	CASSFRDNQETQYF	TGTGCCAGCAGCTTCCGGGACAACCAAGAGACCCAGTACTTC
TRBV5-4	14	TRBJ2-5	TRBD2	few	CAGRLAGGKETQYF	TGTGCCGGTCGACTAGCGGGAGGAAAAGAGACCCAGTACTTC
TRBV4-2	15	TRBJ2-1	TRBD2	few	CASSQEFEGGASEFF	TGTGCCAGCAGCCAAGAGTTCGAGGGAGGGGCTTCGGAGTTCTTC
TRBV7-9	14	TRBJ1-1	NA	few	CASSPKRGNTEAFF	TGTGCCAGCAGCCCTAAGCGGGGTAACACTGAAGCTTTCTTT
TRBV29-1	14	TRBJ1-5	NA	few	CSVSYDRNNQPQHF	TGCAGCGTTTCTTACGACAGGAACAATCAGCCCCAGCATTTT
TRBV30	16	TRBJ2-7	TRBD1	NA	CAWSTPGTGGSYEQYF	TGTGCCTGGAGTACTCCGGGGACAGGAGGGTCCTACGAGCAGTACTTC
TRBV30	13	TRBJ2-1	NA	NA	CAWSTQGGGVQFF	TGTGCCTGGAGTACCCAAGGAGGGGGAGTGCAGTTCTTC
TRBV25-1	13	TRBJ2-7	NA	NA	CASSVSSSYEQYF	TGTGCCAGCAGTGTATCAAGCTCCTACGAGCAGTACTTC
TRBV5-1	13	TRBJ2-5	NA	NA	CASSIGPGETQYF	TGCGCCAGCAGCATCGGGCCTGGGGAGACCCAGTACTTC
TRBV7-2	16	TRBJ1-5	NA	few	CASSRMGRVLLQPQHF	TGTGCCAGCAGCCGAATGGGCAGGGTGCTGCTTCAGCCCCAGCATTTT
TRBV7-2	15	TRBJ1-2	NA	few	CASSLGGQGTYGYTF	TGTGCCAGCAGCTTAGGAGGGCAGGGAACCTATGGCTACACCTTC
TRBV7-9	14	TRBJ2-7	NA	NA	CASSLGVGTYEQYF	TGTGCCAGCAGCTTAGGGGTGGGGACCTACGAGCAGTACTTC
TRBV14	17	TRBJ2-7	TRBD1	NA	CASSQGQGYPLAYEQYF	TGTGCCAGCAGCCAGGGACAGGGGTACCCTCTTGCCTACGAGCAGTACTTC
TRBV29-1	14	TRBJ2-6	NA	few	CSVGALLWANVLTF	TGCAGCGTTGGAGCTTTGCTCTGGGCCAACGTCCTGACTTTC
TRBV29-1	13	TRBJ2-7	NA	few	CSVRGQTSYEQYF	TGCAGCGTTCGCGGGCAAACCTCCTACGAGCAGTACTTC
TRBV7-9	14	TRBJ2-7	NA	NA	CASSSIENDYEQYF	TGTGCCAGCAGCTCAATCGAGAACGACTACGAGCAGTACTTC
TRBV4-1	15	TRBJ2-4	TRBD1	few	CASSQVGTGSDIQYF	TGCGCCAGCAGCCAAGTAGGGACAGGTTCTGACATTCAGTACTTC
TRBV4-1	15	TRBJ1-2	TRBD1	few	CASSSRTGQGYGYTF	TGCGCCAGCAGCTCCCGAACGGGACAGGGCTATGGCTACACCTTC
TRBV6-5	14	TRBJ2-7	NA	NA	CASSYSAVSYEQYF	TGTGCCAGCAGTTACTCGGCCGTTTCCTACGAGCAGTACTTC
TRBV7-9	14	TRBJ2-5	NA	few	CASSQPWAQETQYF	TGTGCCAGCAGCCAACCCTGGGCTCAAGAGACCCAGTACTTC
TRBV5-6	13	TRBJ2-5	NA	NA	CASSLDQVETQYF	TGTGCCAGCAGCTTGGATCAGGTAGAGACCCAGTACTTC
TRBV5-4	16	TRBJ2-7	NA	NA	CASSHTGRDVSYEQYF	TGTGCCAGCAGCCACACAGGACGGGATGTTTCCTACGAGCAGTACTTC
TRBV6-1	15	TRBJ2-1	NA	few	CASSEVRPDYNEQFF	TGTGCCAGCAGTGAGGTGCGGCCAGACTACAATGAGCAGTTCTTC
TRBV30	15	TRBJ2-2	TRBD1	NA	CAWSAADRVVGELFF	TGTGCCTGGAGTGCAGCGGACAGGGTAGTCGGGGAGCTGTTTTTT
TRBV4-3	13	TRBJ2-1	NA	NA	CASSQDTYNEQFF	TGCGCCAGCAGCCAAGACACCTACAATGAGCAGTTCTTC
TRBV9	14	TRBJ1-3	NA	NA	CASSVALYGNTIYF	TGTGCCAGCAGCGTAGCTCTTTATGGAAACACCATATATTTT
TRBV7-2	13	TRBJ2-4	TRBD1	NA	CASSLNRGDIQYF	TGTGCCAGCAGCTTAAACAGGGGGGACATTCAGTACTTC
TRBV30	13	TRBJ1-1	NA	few	CAWSDSFNTEAFF	TGTGCCTGGAGTGACAGTTTTAACACTGAAGCTTTCTTT
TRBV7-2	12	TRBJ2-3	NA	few	CASSSSSDTQYF	TGTGCCAGCAGCTCCTCCTCAGATACGCAGTATTTT
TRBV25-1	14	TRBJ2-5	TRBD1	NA	CASSAWTGAKTQYF	TGTGCCAGCAGTGCATGGACAGGGGCGAAGACCCAGTACTTC
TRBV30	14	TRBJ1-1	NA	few	CAWSPLSRGTEAFF	TGTGCCTGGAGTCCGTTATCCAGGGGAACTGAAGCTTTCTTT
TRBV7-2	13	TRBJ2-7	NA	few	CASSQGLFYEQYF	TGTGCCAGCAGCCAGGGACTCTTCTACGAGCAGTACTTC
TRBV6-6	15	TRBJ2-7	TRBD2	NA	CASRYFSGSSYEQYF	TGTGCCAGCAGGTATTTTAGCGGGTCTTCCTACGAGCAGTACTTC
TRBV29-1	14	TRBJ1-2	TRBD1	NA	CSIQPGTANYGYTF	TGCAGCATCCAACCGGGGACAGCCAACTATGGCTACACCTTC
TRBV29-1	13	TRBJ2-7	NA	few	CSVAPRDSYEQYF	TGCAGCGTTGCTCCCAGGGACTCCTACGAGCAGTACTTC